This TCR beta chain was sequenced in a study of blood T cell repertoires in COVID-19. The wider study: The analysed material was cDNA or gDNA that came from T cells, B-cell-depleted T cells, or PBMCs.

Profiled with immunoSEQ multiplex PCR; TCRdb holds only in-frame clones, not every one. The table shows 75,000 to 85,000 clones, with over 80% occurring only once. In germline, CDR1 is SGHNT, CDR2 YENEEA. V was clipped by 5 bases and J by 0 bases, with 16 bases between them. This CDR3 spans 17 amino acids. This clonotype originated in a man in his fifties or sixties with active COVID-19. The chain links TRBV11-3 to TRBJ2-2, with D perhaps matching TRBD2 (6 bases). Sequencing input: peripheral blood. The CDR3 DNA reads as TGTGCCAGCAGCCAACCCCGCGGGGCGCCGAACACCGGGGAGCTGTTTTTT. Translation: CASSQPRGAPNTGELFF. Full variable domain (outside the CDR3, taken from reference TRBV11-3 and TRBJ2-2): EAGVVQSPRYKIIEKKQPVAFWCNPISGHNTLYWYLQNLGQGPELLIRYENEEAVDDSQLPKDRFSAERLKGVDSTLKIQPAELGDSAVYLCASSQPRGAPNTGELFFGEGSRLTVL.